Each of the 5 T cell receptor beta chains below was sequenced from the same sample in a study of circulating and synovial CD4+ cells in juvenile arthritis. Sequencing was performed with immunoSEQ multiplex PCR; in TCRdb, only in-frame clones are kept and a portion is missing. The sample shows 25,000 to 35,000 clones, about 93% of them seen only once. Specimen: CD4+ T cells from blood. The receptors stem from a human donor with juvenile idiopathic arthritis.

The chain employs TRBV7-2 and TRBJ1-4; D is unresolved. The CDR3 is 16 residues long. Germline V gives CDR1 SGHTA, CDR2 FQGNSA. V shed 2 bases and J shed 4 bases, with 14 bases lying between them. The CDR3 bases are TGTGCCAGCAGCTTATACAGATCCCCTTTTAATGAAAAACTGTTTTTT. Translating it yields CASSLYRSPFNEKLFF.

The CDR3 bases are TGTGCCACCAGCCCTCCAGGTGGAAGCGGGGCCTTCGCTGAGCAGTTCTTC. It translates to CATSPPGGSGAFAEQFF. The genes are TRBV15 and TRBJ2-1; TRBD2 matches at 7 bases. Unmatched junction bases numbered 19, after V lost 5 bases and J lost 9 bases. In germline, CDR1 is LNHNV, CDR2 YYDKDF (reference sequence). The CDR3 consists of 17 residues.

The V and J genes are TRBV27 and TRBJ1-2, with D maybe TRBD1 (6 bases). The CDR3 has 13 amino acids. V shed 8 bases and J shed 4 bases, with 14 bases lying between them. The germline V gene encodes CDR1 MNHEY and CDR2 SMNVEV (reference sequence). CDR3 DNA sequence: TGTGCCAGCTCGATCCAGGGGTCCTATGGCTACACCTTC. As protein: CASSIQGSYGYTF.

The gene calls are TRBV2 and TRBJ2-2; no clear D. CDR1 and CDR2 (germline): SNHLY, FYNNEI. Deletions cut 6 bases from V and 9 bases from J, with 11 bases between. The CDR3 loop spans 12 amino acids. CDR3 sequence: CASRNQNRELFF. The CDR3 DNA is TGTGCCAGCAGGAATCAGAACCGGGAGCTGTTTTTT.

The rearrangement joins TRBV4-2 to TRBJ2-1; 11 nucleotides match TRBD2. The CDR3 runs to 16 residues. Trimming removed 1 base from V and 3 bases from J; junction bases left unmatched: 2. CDR1 and CDR2 from the germline V gene are LGHNA and YNFKEQ. Here the CDR3 DNA reads TGTGCCAGCAGCCAAGTAGCGGGAGGGATCTACAATGAGCAGTTCTTC. This sequence encodes CASSQVAGGIYNEQFF.